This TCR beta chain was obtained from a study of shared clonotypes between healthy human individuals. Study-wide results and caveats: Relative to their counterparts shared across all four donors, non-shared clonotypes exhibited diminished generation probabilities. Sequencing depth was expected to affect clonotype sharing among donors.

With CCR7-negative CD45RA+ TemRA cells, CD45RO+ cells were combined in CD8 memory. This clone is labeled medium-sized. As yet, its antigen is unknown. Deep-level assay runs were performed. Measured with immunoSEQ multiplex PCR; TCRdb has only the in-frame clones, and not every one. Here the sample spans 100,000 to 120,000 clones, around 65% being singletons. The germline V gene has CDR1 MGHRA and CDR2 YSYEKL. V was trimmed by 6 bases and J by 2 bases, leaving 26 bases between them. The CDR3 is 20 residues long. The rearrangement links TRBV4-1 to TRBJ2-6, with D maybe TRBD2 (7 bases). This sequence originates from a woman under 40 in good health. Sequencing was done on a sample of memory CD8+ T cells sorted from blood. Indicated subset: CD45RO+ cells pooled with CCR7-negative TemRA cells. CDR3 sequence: CASSRSEWGGPSTGANVLTF. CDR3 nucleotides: TGCGCCAGCAGTCGTTCTGAGTGGGGGGGCCCGTCCACTGGGGCCAACGTCCTGACTTTC.